These T cell receptor beta chains were read from a single sample in a study of T cells in Graves' hyperthyroidism and ophthalmopathy. TCRdb re-called the multiplex PCR reads with MiXCR, one entry per CDR3 protein. Of 400,000 to 600,000 distinct CDR3 sequences in the sample, 15% to 20% were seen once. Sequenced input: blood. The receptors here all came from a woman aged 30 to 39 with Graves' ophthalmopathy. Both conserved end residues are part of each CDR3. D genes are given only for firm matches. Clone size, where shown, is once, few, many, or a class for clones that have expanded.

D gene | J gene | clone size | V gene | CDR3 DNA | CDR3 protein
NA | TRBJ1-6 | NA | TRBV14 | TGTGCCAGCAGCCAAGGGAGGTATAATTCACCCCTCCACTTT | CASSQGRYNSPLHF
TRBD2 | TRBJ2-1 | NA | TRBV29-1 | TGCAGCGTTGAACTAGCGGGAAGGTACAATGAGCAGTTCTTC | CSVELAGRYNEQFF
TRBD2 | TRBJ2-2 | many | TRBV7-9 | TGTGCCACCGAACTAGCGGGGGCGAACACCGGGGAGCTGTTTTTT | CATELAGANTGELFF
TRBD1 | TRBJ2-7 | many | TRBV2 | TGTGCCAGCATCGGGACAGGGGGGAGCTACGAGCAGTACTTC | CASIGTGGSYEQYF
NA | TRBJ2-2 | few | TRBV20-1 | TGCAGTGCTAGCGATGCGGCCCCGGTACGCACCGGGGAGCTGTTTTTT | CSASDAAPVRTGELFF
NA | TRBJ2-7 | many | TRBV12-3/TRBV12-4 | TGTGCCAGCAGTTTGATAGGGCGGCGGGACGAGCAGTACTTC | CASSLIGRRDEQYF
NA | TRBJ1-1 | NA | TRBV29-1 | TGCAGCGTAAGGCAGGGCGTGGACACTGAAGCTTTCTTT | CSVRQGVDTEAFF
TRBD1 | TRBJ2-7 | NA | TRBV7-9 | TGTGCCAGCAGCGCGCAACAGGGGCATCGCTCCTACGAGCAGTACTTC | CASSAQQGHRSYEQYF
NA | TRBJ2-7 | many | TRBV20-1 | TGCAGTGCTAGCCTCCGATCGGGGGCCTACGAGCAGTACTTC | CSASLRSGAYEQYF
NA | TRBJ1-1 | many | TRBV2 | TGTGCCAGCAGGGGACGAGGGGGAAAGGGTGAAGCTTTCTTT | CASRGRGGKGEAFF
NA | TRBJ2-7 | NA | TRBV24-1 | TGTGCCACCAGTGCTCCGGGACGGAACTCCTACGAGCAGTACTTC | CATSAPGRNSYEQYF
NA | TRBJ2-1 | many | TRBV3-1 | TGTGCCAGCAGCCAAGATTGGAGGACGGAGCAGTTCTTC | CASSQDWRTEQFF
NA | TRBJ1-1 | NA | TRBV15 | TGTGCCACCAGCAGAGACTACACTGAAGCTTTCTTT | CATSRDYTEAFF
TRBD1 | TRBJ1-1 | many | TRBV28 | TGTGCCAGCAGAACCATTGACAGGGGATTGAACACTGAAGCTTTCTTT | CASRTIDRGLNTEAFF
TRBD1 | TRBJ2-5 | once | TRBV29-1 | TGCAGCGTTGAATGGGACAGGGAAGAGACCCAGTACTTC | CSVEWDREETQYF
NA | TRBJ2-7 | many | TRBV12-3/TRBV12-4 | TGTGCCAGCAGTGAGAACAGCTACGAGCAGTACTTC | CASSENSYEQYF
NA | TRBJ1-5 | many | TRBV30 | TGTGCCTGGAGTGTACCTGCCCAGCCCCAGCATTTT | CAWSVPAQPQHF
TRBD1 | TRBJ1-6 | many | TRBV5-1 | TGCGCCAGCAGCCCAACAGGGGGCAATTCACCCCTCCACTTT | CASSPTGGNSPLHF
NA | TRBJ1-4 | few | TRBV28 | TGTGCCAGCAGTGCCCTCATCTCAACTAATGAAAAACTGTTTTTT | CASSALISTNEKLFF
TRBD1 | TRBJ1-2 | few | TRBV2 | TGTGCCAGCATAAAACTCACAGGGGGCGCTAGCTATGGCTACACCTTC | CASIKLTGGASYGYTF
TRBD2 | TRBJ2-1 | few | TRBV4-2 | TGTGCCAGCAGCCAAATCTGGACTAGCGGGAAGGATGAGCAGTTCTTC | CASSQIWTSGKDEQFF
NA | TRBJ1-2 | NA | TRBV19 | TGTGCCAGTAGTTTAGGGAGGACCTATGGCTACACCTTC | CASSLGRTYGYTF
NA | TRBJ1-1 | NA | TRBV20-1 | TGCAGTGGGAGGGTTGGGTCTGAAGCTTTCTTT | CSGRVGSEAFF
TRBD1 | TRBJ2-7 | many | TRBV4-1 | TGCGCCAGCAGCCGGAAAGAGATCGCCGGGACAGGGGGACACGAGCAGTACTTC | CASSRKEIAGTGGHEQYF
NA | TRBJ2-5 | few | TRBV30 | TGTGCCTGGACTAGTTGGGAGACCCAGTACTTC | CAWTSWETQYF
NA | TRBJ1-5 | NA | TRBV6-1 | TGTGCCAGCAGTGAAGTTGAGAATAGCAATCAGCCCCAGCATTTT | CASSEVENSNQPQHF
TRBD2 | TRBJ2-7 | many | TRBV7-2 | TGTGCCAGCAGCTACCTAGCGGGAGTCAATGAGCAGTACTTC | CASSYLAGVNEQYF
NA | TRBJ2-7 | NA | TRBV5-1 | TGCGCCAGCAGCTTAGTTTTGAGGGACGAGCAGTACTTC | CASSLVLRDEQYF
NA | TRBJ1-1 | many | TRBV2 | TGTGCCAGCACGGGGGGGTACACTGAAGCTTTCTTT | CASTGGYTEAFF
NA | TRBJ1-2 | many | TRBV11-2 | TGTGCCAGCAGCTTAGAGGCTGGCCCCTATGGCTACACCTTC | CASSLEAGPYGYTF
TRBD2 | TRBJ2-3 | many | TRBV11-1 | TGTGCCAGCAGCCCCGGACTAGCGGGAGGGTATACGCAGTATTTT | CASSPGLAGGYTQYF
NA | TRBJ2-2 | NA | TRBV6-1 | TGTGCCAGCTGGCAGGGTACCGGGGAGCTGTTTTTT | CASWQGTGELFF
NA | TRBJ2-1 | few | TRBV19 | TGTGCCAGTAGTATGGACGCCAATGAGCAGTTCTTC | CASSMDANEQFF
TRBD2 | TRBJ2-1 | NA | TRBV19 | TGTGCCAGTAGTATAATGTCTACTAGCGGGAGGTACGGGTCCTACAATGAGCAGTTCTTC | CASSIMSTSGRYGSYNEQFF
NA | TRBJ1-6 | NA | TRBV18 | TGTGCCAGCTCAGTAGACAGGTGGAATTCACCCCTCCACTTT | CASSVDRWNSPLHF
NA | TRBJ1-6 | NA | TRBV6-2/TRBV6-3 | TGTGCCAGCAGTTACGGCCTCGGGTCACCCCTCCACTTT | CASSYGLGSPLHF
NA | TRBJ1-5 | many | TRBV18 | TGTGCCAGCTCACCAAGGTCTGATCAGCCCCAGCATTTT | CASSPRSDQPQHF
TRBD2 | TRBJ2-1 | many | TRBV2 | TGTGCCAGCAGTGAAGGCGGGCGGGAGTACAATGAGCAGTTCTTC | CASSEGGREYNEQFF
TRBD1 | TRBJ2-2 | many | TRBV20-1 | TGCAGTGCTAGAGATCGACAGGGCCTAACCGGGGAGCTGTTTTTT | CSARDRQGLTGELFF
NA | TRBJ2-4 | NA | TRBV15 | TGTGCCACCGGGGCAGGGTTTGCCAAAAACATTCAGTACTTC | CATGAGFAKNIQYF
TRBD2 | TRBJ2-3 | many | TRBV28 | TGTGCCAGCACTTCGAACCTCAGGGACTACACATCAGATACGCAGTATTTT | CASTSNLRDYTSDTQYF
NA | TRBJ2-1 | many | TRBV19 | TGTGCCAGTAGACCTCGACTCAGCGGGTACGACAATGAGCAGTTCTTC | CASRPRLSGYDNEQFF
NA | TRBJ2-1 | many | TRBV7-9 | TGTGCCAGCAGCTTAGTCCCGGGAGTCTCCTACAATGAGCAGTTCTTC | CASSLVPGVSYNEQFF
TRBD2 | TRBJ2-7 | once | TRBV12-3/TRBV12-4 | TGTGCCAGCAGGGGGACTAAAGCGGGACCGGGCTACGAGCAGTACTTC | CASRGTKAGPGYEQYF
TRBD2 | TRBJ2-7 | few | TRBV20-1 | TGCAGTGCTGAGGTTGGGAGGGAGCCCCGGCAGTACTTC | CSAEVGREPRQYF
NA | TRBJ1-3 | many | TRBV18 | TGTGCCAGCTCACCCTTAGGAGCCGACGGAAACACCATATATTTT | CASSPLGADGNTIYF
TRBD2 | TRBJ2-1 | NA | TRBV5-1 | TGCGCCAGCAGCTTGGAACTAGCGGGAAGTTCGGGGAGCAATGAGCAGTTCTTC | CASSLELAGSSGSNEQFF
NA | TRBJ1-5 | NA | TRBV2 | TGTGCCAGCAGTAGGAGACAGCAGGGACAGCCCCAGCATTTT | CASSRRQQGQPQHF
TRBD1 | TRBJ1-1 | many | TRBV7-2 | TGTGCCAGCAGTCCCCTGGGACAGGGTACTGAAGCTTTCTTT | CASSPLGQGTEAFF
NA | TRBJ1-1 | many | TRBV18 | TGTGCCAGCTCACCGGGTACAGGGAGGAACACTGAAGCTTTCTTT | CASSPGTGRNTEAFF
TRBD1 | TRBJ1-2 | NA | TRBV9 | TGTGCCAGCAGCCCGGAGGGGGCGCTTGGCTACACCTTC | CASSPEGALGYTF
TRBD1 | TRBJ2-5 | few | TRBV7-3 | TGTGCCAGCAGCTCGACAGGGCCTAAAGAGACCCAGTACTTC | CASSSTGPKETQYF
NA | TRBJ2-1 | NA | TRBV6-5 | TGTGCCAGCAGTTCCCACTCTGGGGGGAGGCGGTATGAGCAGTTCTTC | CASSSHSGGRRYEQFF
TRBD1 | TRBJ1-1 | many | TRBV7-2 | TGTGCCAGCAGCTGGACAGGGGTTTTAGCTTTCTTT | CASSWTGVLAFF
NA | TRBJ1-2 | many | TRBV11-2 | TGTGCCAGCAGCTTAGGGTCGGCTATGGGCTACACCTTC | CASSLGSAMGYTF